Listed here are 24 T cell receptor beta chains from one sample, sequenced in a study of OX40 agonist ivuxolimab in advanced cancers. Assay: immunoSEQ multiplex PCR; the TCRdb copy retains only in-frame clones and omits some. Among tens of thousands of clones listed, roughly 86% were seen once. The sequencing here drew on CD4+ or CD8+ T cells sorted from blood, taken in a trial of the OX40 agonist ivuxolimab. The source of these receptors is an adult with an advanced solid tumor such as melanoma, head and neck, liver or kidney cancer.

CDR3 bases: TGCGCCAGCAGCCAAGAAGGACTAGCGTCTCACAATGAGCAGTTCTTC. It translates to CASSQEGLASHNEQFF. The chain has TRBV4-3 and TRBJ2-1; 9 nucleotides agree with TRBD2. The trim removed 0 bases at V and 5 bases at J, leaving 5 bases unmatched. This CDR3 is built from 16 residues. The germline CDR1 and CDR2 sequences are LGHNA and YSLEER.

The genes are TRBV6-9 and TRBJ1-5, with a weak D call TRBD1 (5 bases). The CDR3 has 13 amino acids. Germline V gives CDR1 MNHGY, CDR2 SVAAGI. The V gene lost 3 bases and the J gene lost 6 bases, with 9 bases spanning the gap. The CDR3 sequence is CASSYGGSQPQHF. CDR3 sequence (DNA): TGTGCCAGCAGTTACGGGGGGAGTCAGCCCCAGCATTTT.

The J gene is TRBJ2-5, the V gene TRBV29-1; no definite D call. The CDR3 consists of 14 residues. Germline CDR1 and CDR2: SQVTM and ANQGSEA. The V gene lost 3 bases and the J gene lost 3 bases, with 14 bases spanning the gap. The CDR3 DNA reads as TGCAGCGTTGATGTCGGGCGCACCGAAGAGACCCAGTACTTC. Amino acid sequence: CSVDVGRTEETQYF.

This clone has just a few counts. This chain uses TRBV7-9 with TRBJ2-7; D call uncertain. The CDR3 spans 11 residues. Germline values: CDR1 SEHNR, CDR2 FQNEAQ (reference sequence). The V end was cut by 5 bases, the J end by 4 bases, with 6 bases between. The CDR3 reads CASSVSYEQYF. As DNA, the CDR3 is TGTGCCAGCAGCGTGTCTTACGAGCAGTACTTC. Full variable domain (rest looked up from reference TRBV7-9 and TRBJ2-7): DTGVSQNPRHKITKRGQNVTFRCDPISEHNRLYWYRQTLGQGPEFLTYFQNEAQLEKSRLLSDRFSAERPKGSFSTLEIQRTEQGDSAMYLCASSVSYEQYFGPGTRLTVT.

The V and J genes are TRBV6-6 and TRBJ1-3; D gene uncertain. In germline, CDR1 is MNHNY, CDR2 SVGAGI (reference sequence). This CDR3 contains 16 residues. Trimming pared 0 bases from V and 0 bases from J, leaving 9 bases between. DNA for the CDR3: TGTGCCAGCAGTTACTCGTGGCTTCTCTCTGGAAACACCATATATTTT. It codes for CASSYSWLLSGNTIYF.

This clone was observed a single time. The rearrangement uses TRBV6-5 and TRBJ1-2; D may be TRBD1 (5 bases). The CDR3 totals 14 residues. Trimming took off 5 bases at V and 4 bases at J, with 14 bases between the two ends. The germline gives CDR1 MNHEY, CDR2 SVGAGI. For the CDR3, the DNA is TGTGCCAGCAGTGCGGGGCGGGGTGCCTATGGCTACACCTTC. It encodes CASSAGRGAYGYTF.

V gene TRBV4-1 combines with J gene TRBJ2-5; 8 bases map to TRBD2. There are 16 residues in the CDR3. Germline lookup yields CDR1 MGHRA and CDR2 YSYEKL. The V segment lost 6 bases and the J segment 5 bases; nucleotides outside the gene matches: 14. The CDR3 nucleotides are TGCGCCAGCAGGCTAACGGGAGCGGGAGTCGGGGAGACCCAGTACTTC. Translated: CASRLTGAGVGETQYF.

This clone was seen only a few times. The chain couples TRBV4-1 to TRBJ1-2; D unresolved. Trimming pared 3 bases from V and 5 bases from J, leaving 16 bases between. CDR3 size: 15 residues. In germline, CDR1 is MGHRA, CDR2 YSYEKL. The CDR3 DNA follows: TGCGCCAGCAGCCAGCAGACCGGAGTGACATATGGCTACACCTTC. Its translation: CASSQQTGVTYGYTF.

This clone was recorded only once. The CDR3: CASSQRRGGTEAFF. In DNA form, the CDR3 reads TGTGCCAGCAGCCAAAGAAGGGGGGGCACTGAAGCTTTCTTT. This chain uses TRBV14 with TRBJ1-1, with D perhaps TRBD1 (6 bases). V dropped 2 bases and J dropped 4 bases, with 11 bases sitting between them. This CDR3 region has 14 residues. Germline V gene lookup returns CDR1 SGHDN and CDR2 FVKESK.

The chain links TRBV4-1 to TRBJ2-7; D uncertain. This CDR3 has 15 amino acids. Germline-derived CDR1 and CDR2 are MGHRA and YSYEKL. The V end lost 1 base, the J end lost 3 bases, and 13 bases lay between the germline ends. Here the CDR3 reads CASSQGPARIYEQYF. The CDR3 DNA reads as TGCGCCAGCAGCCAAGGCCCTGCGCGGATCTACGAGCAGTACTTC.

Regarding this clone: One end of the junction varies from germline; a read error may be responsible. CDR3 amino acids: CASSLMGHQETQYF. CDR3 DNA: TGTGCTAGCAGCTTAATGGGGCACCAAGAGACCCAGTACTTC. The genes are TRBV7-7 and TRBJ2-5, with D possibly TRBD1 on 5 matching bases. CDR3 length equals 14 residues. Per germline, CDR1 SSHAT and CDR2 FNYEAQ (reference sequence). Looking up the rest from reference TRBV7-7 and TRBJ2-5 gives the full variable domain: GAGVSQSPRYKVTKRGQDVTLRCDPISSHATLYWYQQALGQGPEFLTYFNYEAQPDKSGLPSDRFSAERPEGSISTLTIQRTEQRDSAMYRCASSLMGHQETQYFGPGTRLLVL.

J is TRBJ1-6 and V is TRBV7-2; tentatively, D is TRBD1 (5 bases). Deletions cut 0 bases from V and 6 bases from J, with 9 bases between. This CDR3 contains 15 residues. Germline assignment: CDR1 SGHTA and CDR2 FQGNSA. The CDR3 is CASSLASGGNSPLHF. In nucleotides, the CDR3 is TGTGCCAGCAGCTTAGCATCGGGGGGTAATTCACCCCTCCACTTT.

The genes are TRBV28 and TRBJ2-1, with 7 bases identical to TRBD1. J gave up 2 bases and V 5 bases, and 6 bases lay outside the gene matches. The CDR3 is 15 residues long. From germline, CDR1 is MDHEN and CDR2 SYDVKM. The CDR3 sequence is CASSVPGQTYNEQFF. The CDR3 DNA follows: TGTGCCAGCAGTGTCCCGGGACAGACCTACAATGAGCAGTTCTTC.

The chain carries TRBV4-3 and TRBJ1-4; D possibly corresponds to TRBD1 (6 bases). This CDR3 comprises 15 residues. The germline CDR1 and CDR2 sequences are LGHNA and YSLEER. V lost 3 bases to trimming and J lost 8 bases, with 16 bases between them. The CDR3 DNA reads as TGCGCCAGCAGCCAGGACGGGGGGGCAATAGAAAAACTGTTTTTT. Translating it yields CASSQDGGAIEKLFF.

CDR3 nucleotide sequence: TGTGCCAGCAGTTTAGGGACAGCGAAGATCTATGGCTACACCTTC. It specifies CASSLGTAKIYGYTF. This rearrangement joins TRBV28 to TRBJ1-2; 7 bases are shared with TRBD1. This CDR3 region has 15 residues. Germline V gives CDR1 MDHEN, CDR2 SYDVKM. After removal of 2 bases from V and 4 bases from J, the junction contained 7 bases not matched to a gene.

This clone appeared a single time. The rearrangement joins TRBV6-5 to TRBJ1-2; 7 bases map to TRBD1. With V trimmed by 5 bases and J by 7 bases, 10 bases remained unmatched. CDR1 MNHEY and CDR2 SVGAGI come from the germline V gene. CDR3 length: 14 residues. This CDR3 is CASSRDQGDRGYTF. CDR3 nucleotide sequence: TGTGCCAGCAGTAGAGATCAGGGGGACCGTGGCTACACCTTC.

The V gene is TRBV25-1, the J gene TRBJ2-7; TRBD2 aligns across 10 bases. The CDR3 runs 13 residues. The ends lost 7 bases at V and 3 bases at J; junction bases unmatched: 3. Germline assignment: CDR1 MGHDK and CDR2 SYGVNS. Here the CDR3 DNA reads TGTGCCAGCACGGCTAGCGGGAGCTACGAGCAGTACTTC. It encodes CASTASGSYEQYF.

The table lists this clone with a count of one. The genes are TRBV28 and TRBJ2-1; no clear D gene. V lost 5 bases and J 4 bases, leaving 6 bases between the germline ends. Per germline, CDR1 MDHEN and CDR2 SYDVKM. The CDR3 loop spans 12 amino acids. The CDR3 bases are TGTGCCAGCAGTATCCGATACAATGAGCAGTTCTTC. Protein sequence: CASSIRYNEQFF. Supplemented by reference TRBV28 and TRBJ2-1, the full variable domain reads DVKVTQSSRYLVKRTGEKVFLECVQDMDHENMFWYRQDPGLGLRLIYFSYDVKMKEKGDIPEGYSVSREKKERFSLILESASTNQTSMYLCASSIRYNEQFFGPGTRLTVL.

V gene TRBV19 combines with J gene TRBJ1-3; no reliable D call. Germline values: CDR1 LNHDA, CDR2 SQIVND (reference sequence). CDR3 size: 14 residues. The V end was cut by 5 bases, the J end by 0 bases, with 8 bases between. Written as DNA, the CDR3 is TGTGCCAGTAGTCGGACTTTCTCTGGAAACACCATATATTTT. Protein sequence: CASSRTFSGNTIYF.

The CDR3 here is CASSLGSGRSVTGELFF. The CDR3 DNA reads TGCGCCAGCAGCTTGGGTAGCGGGAGGTCGGTCACCGGGGAGCTGTTTTTT. The rearrangement uses TRBV5-1 and TRBJ2-2, with TRBD2 matching 10 bases. V was clipped by 0 bases and J by 4 bases; unmatched bases: 6. Germline V CDR1 and CDR2: SGHRS, YFSETQ. The CDR3 sequence is 17 residues long. The variable domain in full, with the rest retrieved from reference TRBV5-1 and TRBJ2-2, is KAGVTQTPRYLIKTRGQQVTLSCSPISGHRSVSWYQQTPGQGLQFLFEYFSETQRNKGNFPGRFSGRQFSNSRSEMNVSTLELGDSALYLCASSLGSGRSVTGELFFGEGSRLTVL.

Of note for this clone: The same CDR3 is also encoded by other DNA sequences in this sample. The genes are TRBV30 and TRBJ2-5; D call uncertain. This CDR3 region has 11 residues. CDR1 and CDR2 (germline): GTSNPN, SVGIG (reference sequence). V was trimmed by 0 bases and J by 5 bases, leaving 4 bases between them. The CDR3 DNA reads TGTGCCTGGAGTGTACTGGAGACCCAGTACTTC. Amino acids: CAWSVLETQYF.

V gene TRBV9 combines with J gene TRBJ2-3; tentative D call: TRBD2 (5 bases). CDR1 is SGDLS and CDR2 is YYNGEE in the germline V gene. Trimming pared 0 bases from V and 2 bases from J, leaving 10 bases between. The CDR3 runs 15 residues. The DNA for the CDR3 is TGTGCCAGCAGCGTAGGGACTGGGGACACAGATACGCAGTATTTT. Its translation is CASSVGTGDTDTQYF.

The CDR3 bases are TGTGCCAGCAGCCGTAGCGGGAGAGTGGAGACCCAGTACTTC. As protein: CASSRSGRVETQYF. The J gene is TRBJ2-5, the V gene TRBV11-3; 9 nucleotides align to TRBD2. The CDR3 is made up of 14 amino acids. V was pared by 5 bases and J by 5 bases, with 6 bases of the junction left unmatched. Germline assignment: CDR1 SGHNT and CDR2 YENEEA.

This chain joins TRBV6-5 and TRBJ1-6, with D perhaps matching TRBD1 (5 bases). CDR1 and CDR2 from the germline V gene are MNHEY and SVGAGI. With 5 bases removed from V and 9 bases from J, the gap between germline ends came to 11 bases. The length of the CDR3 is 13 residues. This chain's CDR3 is CASSRDPSSPLHF. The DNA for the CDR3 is TGTGCCAGCAGTCGGGACCCGAGTTCACCCCTCCACTTT.